This TCR beta chain is drawn from a study of cytotoxic CD8 clonotypes in ibrutinib-treated CLL. Study-wide results and caveats: Public clonotypes were rare and shrank or held steady on treatment.

Using immunoSEQ multiplex PCR, the repertoire was profiled, and TCRdb retains in-frame clones only, with some absent. Counted here are tens of thousands of clones, about 78% occurring once; the ten biggest clones make up about half. V shed 8 bases, J shed 6 bases, and the junction held 4 bases outside the gene matches. Per the germline V gene, CDR1 is LNHNV and CDR2 is YYDKDF (reference sequence). This CDR3 region has 13 residues. A remark on this clone: Its antigen is unidentified.

The rearrangement uses TRBV15 and TRBJ1-2; 12 bases agree with TRBD1. The source of this sequence is a human donor with chronic lymphocytic leukemia. The sample was PBMCs, taken after 36 months of ibrutinib treatment. CDR3 sequence reads: CATSGTGGDGYTF. In DNA, the CDR3 is TGTGCCACCTCCGGGACAGGGGGCGATGGCTACACCTTC.